This T cell receptor (beta chain) was sequenced during a study of control samples from healthy donors and cancer patients (TCRdb year 2020). On this clone: Its antigen remains undetermined. One base away there is no much larger clone; base qualities are not given.

The CDR3 goes from the cysteine to the phenylalanine over 16 residues. The DNA shown is the 48-base CDR3, in frame from base 1. CDR1 and CDR2, looked up from the germline V gene, are SGHTA and FQGTGA. Compared with germline, V lacks 5 bases and J lacks 6 bases; bases without a gene match: 12. Library construction relied on the immunoSEQ multiplex PCR assay. TCRdb carries this immuneACCESS record with in-frame sequences only. Its versions omit some clonotypes, under half of them owing to an unresolved V gene in the studies checked, with the rest unexplained. The sample table records roughly 95,000 clones; over 85% of these occur just once. Together, the top ten hold around 3% of the sample.

This receptor was obtained from a human donor in good health. The donor label of this sample is uncertain. The chain links TRBV7-3 with TRBJ2-3, with 9 central nucleotides matching TRBD2. The source material was blood. The CDR3 reads CASSNPLAGSPDTQYF. The bases are TGTGCCAGCAGCAACCCTCTAGCGGGGAGCCCCGATACGCAGTATTTT.